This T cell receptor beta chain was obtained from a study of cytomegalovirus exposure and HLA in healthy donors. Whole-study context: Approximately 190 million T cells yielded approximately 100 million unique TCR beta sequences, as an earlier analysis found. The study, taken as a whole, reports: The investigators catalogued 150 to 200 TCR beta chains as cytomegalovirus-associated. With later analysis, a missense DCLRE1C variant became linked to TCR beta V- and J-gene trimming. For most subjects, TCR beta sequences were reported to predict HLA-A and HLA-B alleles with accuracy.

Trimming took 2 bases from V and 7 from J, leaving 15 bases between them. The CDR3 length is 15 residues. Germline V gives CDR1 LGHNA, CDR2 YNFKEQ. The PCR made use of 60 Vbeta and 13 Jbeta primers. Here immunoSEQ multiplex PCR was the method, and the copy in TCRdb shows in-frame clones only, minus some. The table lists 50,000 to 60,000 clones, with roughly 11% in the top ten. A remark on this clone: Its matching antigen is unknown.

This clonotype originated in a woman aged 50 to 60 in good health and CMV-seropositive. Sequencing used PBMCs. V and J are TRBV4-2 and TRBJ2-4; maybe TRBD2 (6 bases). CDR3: CASSQNLKGGNIQYF. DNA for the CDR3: TGTGCCAGCAGCCAAAACCTTAAAGGAGGGAACATTCAGTACTTC.